Below are 14 T cell receptor beta chains sequenced from a single sample in a study of OX40 agonist ivuxolimab in advanced cancers. The repertoire was sequenced with immunoSEQ multiplex PCR; TCRdb's copy has only in-frame clones and lacks some. Counted here are 75,000 to 95,000 clones, about 90% occurring once; the ten biggest clones make up around 10%. The source material was CD4+ or CD8+ T cells sorted from blood, sampled in a trial of the OX40 agonist ivuxolimab. The receptor source for this set is an adult with an advanced solid tumor such as melanoma, head and neck, liver or kidney cancer.

The chain recombines TRBV7-8 with TRBJ2-3; D gene unclear. The germline CDR1 and CDR2 sequences are SGHVS and FQNEAQ. Trimming cost V 1 base and J 6 bases, with 5 bases left between them. This CDR3 comprises 12 residues. The CDR3 sequence: CASSLVGDTQYF. The CDR3 DNA reads TGTGCCAGCAGCTTAGTGGGGGATACGCAGTATTTT.

The gene calls are TRBV7-8 and TRBJ2-7; 8 bases map to TRBD1. V shed 4 bases, J shed 7 bases, and the junction held 6 bases outside the gene matches. This CDR3 has 13 residues. Germline values: CDR1 SGHVS, CDR2 FQNEAQ. The CDR3 DNA reads TGTGCCAGCAGCTCGGGACAGGCGGGGGAGCAGTACTTC. Translation: CASSSGQAGEQYF.

The gene calls are TRBV9 and TRBJ1-2; D is uncertain. Trimming left V 1 base short and J 4 bases short, with 5 bases between. The CDR3 sequence is 12 residues long. Germline lookup yields CDR1 SGDLS and CDR2 YYNGEE. The CDR3 region has the DNA TGTGCCAGCAGCGTAACCTCCTATGGCTACACCTTC. Translating gives CASSVTSYGYTF.

This chain links TRBV7-8 with TRBJ2-5, with D tentatively TRBD2 (6 bases). V shed 5 bases and J shed 1 base, with 14 bases lying between them. The CDR3 has 15 residues. CDR1 and CDR2 from the germline V gene are SGHVS and FQNEAQ. In nucleotides, the CDR3 is TGTGCCAGCAGCCTCCAGCGGGCAACCCAAGAGACCCAGTACTTC. Its translation: CASSLQRATQETQYF.

The rearrangement links TRBV2 to TRBJ2-6, with 10 bases identical to TRBD2. The V gene end was trimmed by 6 bases and the J gene end by 2 bases; junction bases not matched to a gene: 13. There are 19 residues in the CDR3. The V gene's germline CDR1 is SNHLY and CDR2 FYNNEI. Here the CDR3 reads CASSAVFGTSVAGANVLTF. In nucleotides, the CDR3 is TGTGCCAGCAGCGCGGTCTTTGGGACTAGCGTGGCTGGGGCCAACGTCCTGACTTTC.

Here the CDR3 reads CASSMWVSYEQYF. The CDR3 DNA reads TGTGCCAGTAGTATGTGGGTCTCCTACGAGCAGTACTTC. The chain employs TRBV19 and TRBJ2-7; D remains ambiguous. The V end was cut by 3 bases, the J end by 0 bases, with 6 bases between. The CDR3 runs 13 residues. Germline CDR1 reads LNHDA; CDR2 reads SQIVND (reference sequence).

The chain has TRBV27 and TRBJ2-7; D gene unclear. Germline values: CDR1 MNHEY, CDR2 SMNVEV (reference sequence). With 0 bases removed from V and 5 bases from J, the gap between germline ends came to 8 bases. The CDR3 is 13 residues long. CDR3 DNA: TGTGCCAGCAGTTTATCAGGGTTCGACGAGCAGTACTTC. Its protein is CASSLSGFDEQYF.

V usage is TRBV6-4 and J usage is TRBJ2-1; D possibly corresponds to TRBD2 (6 bases). Germline CDR1 reads MRHNA; CDR2 reads SNTAGT. The V end lost 6 bases, the J end lost 3 bases, and 12 bases lay between the germline ends. The CDR3 spans 14 residues. The CDR3 nucleotides are TGTGCCAGCAGCCTCCTCGGGGGCTACAATGAGCAGTTCTTC. Encoded protein: CASSLLGGYNEQFF.

The genes are TRBV29-1 and TRBJ2-3, with D possibly being TRBD2 (6 bases). From germline, CDR1 is SQVTM and CDR2 ANQGSEA. V was trimmed by 3 bases and J by 4 bases, leaving 20 bases between them. The CDR3 spans 16 residues. For the CDR3, the DNA is TGCAGCGTTGACCTCCTCGTGCTTCTAGCGTCAGATACGCAGTATTTT. Encoded protein: CSVDLLVLLASDTQYF.

V usage is TRBV19 and J usage is TRBJ2-5; 7 nucleotides align to TRBD2. V was pared by 4 bases and J by 4 bases, with 12 bases of the junction left unmatched. This CDR3 is 16 amino acids long. Germline CDR1 and CDR2: LNHDA and SQIVND (reference sequence). CDR3 coding DNA: TGTGCCAGTAGTAGGGGGACTATCGCAGGGAGAGAGACCCAGTACTTC. Translation: CASSRGTIAGRETQYF. Filled out from reference TRBV19 and TRBJ2-5, the complete variable domain reads DGGITQSPKYLFRKEGQNVTLSCEQNLNHDAMYWYRQDPGQGLRLIYYSQIVNDFQKGDIAEGYSVSREKKESFPLTVTSAQKNPTAFYLCASSRGTIAGRETQYFGPGTRLLVL.

The chain has TRBV4-2 and TRBJ2-7; the match to TRBD1 covers 7 bases. This CDR3 is built from 17 residues. Germline CDR1 LGHNA, CDR2 YNFKEQ. V trimming: 0 bases; J trimming: 1 base; junction bases outside the gene matches: 9. CDR3 sequence reads: CASSQDRGQEGSYEQYF. CDR3 nucleotide sequence: TGTGCCAGCAGCCAAGATCGTGGACAGGAAGGATCCTACGAGCAGTACTTC.

The rearrangement joins TRBV27 to TRBJ2-1, with TRBD2 identical over 7 bases. Germline CDR1 and CDR2: MNHEY and SMNVEV (reference sequence). The trim removed 0 bases at V and 3 bases at J, leaving 5 bases unmatched. This CDR3 contains 16 residues. The CDR3 DNA reads as TGTGCCAGCAGTTTATCGACCGGGGACTACTACAATGAGCAGTTCTTC. Its translation is CASSLSTGDYYNEQFF.

The chain has TRBV10-3 and TRBJ2-7; 8 nucleotides agree with TRBD1. The junction had 7 bases not matched to a gene; V was cut back by 3 bases and J by 0 bases. The germline V gene encodes CDR1 ENHRY and CDR2 SYGVKD. There are 16 residues in the CDR3. Written as DNA, the CDR3 is TGTGCCATCAGTGAAGGGGCACAGGGGGTCTCCTACGAGCAGTACTTC. As protein: CAISEGAQGVSYEQYF.

The table lists this clone with a count of one. The chain links TRBV10-3 to TRBJ1-1; perhaps TRBD1 as D (5 bases). The CDR3 sequence is 16 residues long. Per the germline V gene, CDR1 is ENHRY and CDR2 is SYGVKD. With 2 bases removed from V and 6 bases from J, the gap between germline ends came to 19 bases. In nucleotides, the CDR3 is TGTGCCATCAGTGAGGAAGTTCACAGGAACGGAGCTGAAGCTTTCTTT. Protein: CAISEEVHRNGAEAFF.